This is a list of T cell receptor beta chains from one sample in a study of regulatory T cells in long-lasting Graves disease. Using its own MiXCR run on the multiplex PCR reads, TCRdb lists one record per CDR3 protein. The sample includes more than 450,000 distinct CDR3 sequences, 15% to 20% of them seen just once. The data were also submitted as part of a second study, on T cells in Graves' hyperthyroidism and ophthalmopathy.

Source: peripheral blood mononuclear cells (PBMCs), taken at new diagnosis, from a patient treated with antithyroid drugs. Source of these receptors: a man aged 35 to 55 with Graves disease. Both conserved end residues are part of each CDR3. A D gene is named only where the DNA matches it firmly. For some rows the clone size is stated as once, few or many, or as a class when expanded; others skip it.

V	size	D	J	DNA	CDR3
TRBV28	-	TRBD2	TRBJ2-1	TGTGCCAGCAGTCGAAGACTAGCGGGAGGGCCTGAGCAGTTCTTC	CASSRRLAGGPEQFF
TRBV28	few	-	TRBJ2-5	TGTGCCAGCAGATTAGGCATCAGTGGGCAGACACAAGAGACCCAGTACTTC	CASRLGISGQTQETQYF
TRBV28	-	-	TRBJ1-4	TGTGCCAGCAGAACCATATACGGCGAGGGTGAAAAACTGTTTTTT	CASRTIYGEGEKLFF
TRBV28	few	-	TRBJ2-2	TGTGCCAGCAGACCTGGACAGCTCTACACCGGGGAGCTGTTTTTT	CASRPGQLYTGELFF
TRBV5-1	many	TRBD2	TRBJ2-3	TGCGCCAGCAGCTTGGGATCAGCTAGCGGGTCGTATTACACAGATACGCAGTATTTT	CASSLGSASGSYYTDTQYF
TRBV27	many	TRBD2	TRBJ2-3	TGTGCCAGCAGACTAGCGGGAGCAGATACGCAGTATTTT	CASRLAGADTQYF
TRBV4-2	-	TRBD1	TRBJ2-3	TGTGCCAGCAGCCGTCTGGGACAGGGGCACACAGATACGCAGTATTTT	CASSRLGQGHTDTQYF
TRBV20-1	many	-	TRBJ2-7	TGCAGTGCTAGAGCCGAGAGCTCCTACGAGCAGTACTTC	CSARAESSYEQYF
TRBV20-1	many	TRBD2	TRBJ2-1	TGCAGTGCTAGAGAAAGGCGTGGGGGCACTAGCGGCTACAATGAGCAGTTCTTC	CSARERRGGTSGYNEQFF
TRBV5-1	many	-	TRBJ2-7	TGCGCCAGCAGCCCCCGGGGGGCGTCCTACGAGCAGTACTTC	CASSPRGASYEQYF
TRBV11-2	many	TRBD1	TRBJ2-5	TGTGCCAGCAGCCTCGACAGGGGGAGGCAAGAGACCCAGTACTTC	CASSLDRGRQETQYF
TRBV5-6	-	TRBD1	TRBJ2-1	TGTGCCAGCAGCTGGGACAGGGGGGGCCATGAGCAGTTCTTC	CASSWDRGGHEQFF
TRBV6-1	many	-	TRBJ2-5	TGTGCCAGCAGCTCTGGCGTACTCTTTGAGACCCAGTACTTC	CASSSGVLFETQYF
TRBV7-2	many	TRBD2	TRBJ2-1	TGTGCCAGCAGCTTAGTAGGAGGACTAGGGAATGAGCAGTTCTTC	CASSLVGGLGNEQFF
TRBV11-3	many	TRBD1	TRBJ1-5	TGTGCCAGCAGCAAGACAGGGACTCAGCCCCAGCATTTT	CASSKTGTQPQHF
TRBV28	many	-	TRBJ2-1	TGTGCCAGCAATAGAGGAGATACGACCTACAATGAGCAGTTCTTC	CASNRGDTTYNEQFF
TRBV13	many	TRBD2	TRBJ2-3	TGTGCCAGCAGCTTCGGCCTAGCGGGAGGGGCAGATACGCAGTATTTT	CASSFGLAGGADTQYF
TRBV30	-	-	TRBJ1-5	TGTGCCTGGAGTGTAGCAGAGTGGAATCAGCCCCAGCATTTT	CAWSVAEWNQPQHF
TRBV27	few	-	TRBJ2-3	TGTGCCAGCAGTTTAGGGGGGCTAAAGGGGGCGCAGTATTTT	CASSLGGLKGAQYF
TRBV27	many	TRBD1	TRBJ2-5	TGTGCCAGCAGCCGGGACAGGGGATGGGAGACCCAGTACTTC	CASSRDRGWETQYF
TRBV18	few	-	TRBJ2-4	TGTGCCAGCTCGCCGAAGTACAGTCCCCTCGAAAACATTCAGTACTTC	CASSPKYSPLENIQYF
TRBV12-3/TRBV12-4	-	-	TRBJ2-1	TGTGCCAGCAGTTTCCTGACAGAGCAGTTCTTC	CASSFLTEQFF
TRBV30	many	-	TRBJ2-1	TGTGCCTGGAGTTTAGGGAAAAACAATGAGCAGTTCTTC	CAWSLGKNNEQFF
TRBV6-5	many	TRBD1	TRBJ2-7	TGTGCCAGCAGTTACCCGACAGGGGTGGCGAACGAGCAGTACTTC	CASSYPTGVANEQYF
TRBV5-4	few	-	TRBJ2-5	TGTGCCAGCAGCTCCAATACCGGGACGGAAGAGACCCAGTACTTC	CASSSNTGTEETQYF
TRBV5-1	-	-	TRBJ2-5	TGCGCCAGCAGCCCTGGGATGCTAGCGCGTGAAGAGACCCAGTACTTC	CASSPGMLAREETQYF
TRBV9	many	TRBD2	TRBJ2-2	TGTGCCAGCAGCGCGGCAAGCGGGAGTTCCGGGGAGCTGTTTTTT	CASSAASGSSGELFF
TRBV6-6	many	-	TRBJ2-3	TGTGCCAGCAGTTACTCGGGGGTGTCCACAGATACGCAGTATTTT	CASSYSGVSTDTQYF
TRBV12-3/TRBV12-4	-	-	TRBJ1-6	TGTGCCAGCAGTTTCCAAGCGAATTCACCCCTCCACTTT	CASSFQANSPLHF
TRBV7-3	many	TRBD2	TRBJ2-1	TGTGCCAGCAGCTTAAGGAGCGGGAGTTTCGGGGAGCAGTTCTTC	CASSLRSGSFGEQFF
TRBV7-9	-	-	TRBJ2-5	TGTGCCAGCAGCTTAGCGCACGGCAAGTTCACGCTGAACCAGTACTTC	CASSLAHGKFTLNQYF
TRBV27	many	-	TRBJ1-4	TGTGCCAGCAGCGCCACCGGGACAAATGAAAAACTGTTTTTT	CASSATGTNEKLFF
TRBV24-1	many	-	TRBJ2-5	TGTGCCACCAGTGAACGGGGGAGGGAGACCCAGTACTTC	CATSERGRETQYF
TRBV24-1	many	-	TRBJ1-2	TGTGCCACCAGTGAAACAGGCCCGGGGGGGAAAGCCTACGGCTACACCTTC	CATSETGPGGKAYGYTF
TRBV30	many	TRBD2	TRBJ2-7	TGTGCCTGGAGTGGGGGACTAGCGGGCCTCTACGAGCAGTACTTC	CAWSGGLAGLYEQYF
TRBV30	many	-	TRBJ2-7	TGTGCCTGGAGTGCTAAAGGGGGCTACGAGCAGTACTTC	CAWSAKGGYEQYF
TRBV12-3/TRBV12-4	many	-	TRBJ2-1	TGTGCCAGCAGTTTACAGGGTAGAGCTGAGCAGTTCTTC	CASSLQGRAEQFF
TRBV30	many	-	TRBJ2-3	TGTGCCTGGAGTTGGAGCGGACTCGTCCCAGATACGCAGTATTTT	CAWSWSGLVPDTQYF
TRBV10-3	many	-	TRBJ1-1	TGTGCCATCAGTGAGATTACCGGGGGGCGTATGGACACTGAAGCTTTCTTT	CAISEITGGRMDTEAFF
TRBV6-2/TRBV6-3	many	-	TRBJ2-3	TGTGCCAGCAACGACGGGACTCCCGACCCCACAGATACGCAGTATTTT	CASNDGTPDPTDTQYF
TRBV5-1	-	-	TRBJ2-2	TGCGCCAGCAGTGGGGGAGCAGCAAACACCGGGGAGCTGTTTTTT	CASSGGAANTGELFF
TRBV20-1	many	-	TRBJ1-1	TGCAGCGTGAAGGGCCCGAACACTGAAGCTTTCTTT	CSVKGPNTEAFF
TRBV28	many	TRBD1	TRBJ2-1	TGTGCCAGCAGTTCTATTGTGGGACAGGGTGTGAATGAGCAGTTCTTC	CASSSIVGQGVNEQFF
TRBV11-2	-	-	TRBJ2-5	TGTGCCAGCAGCTTTATGCAAGGACCCGGGAAAACCCAGTACTTC	CASSFMQGPGKTQYF
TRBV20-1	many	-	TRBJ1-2	TGCAGTGCTAGAGATTCTGGACAGTACCATGGCTACACCTTC	CSARDSGQYHGYTF
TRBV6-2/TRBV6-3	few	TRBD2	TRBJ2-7	TGTGCCAGCAGTTACTTCCCGGGACTAGCGGTACCTCCATCCCTTTACGAGCAGTACTTC	CASSYFPGLAVPPSLYEQYF
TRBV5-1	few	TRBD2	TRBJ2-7	TGCGCCAGCAGCTACGGGGGGGGGCCAGCTGAACCCTACGAGCAGTACTTC	CASSYGGGPAEPYEQYF
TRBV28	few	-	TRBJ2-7	TGTGCCAGCAATTTTGGGGCCTACGAGCAGTACTTC	CASNFGAYEQYF
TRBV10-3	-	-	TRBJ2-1	TGTGCCATCCGTAAGGGGATGGTTTACTACAATGAGCAGTTCTTC	CAIRKGMVYYNEQFF
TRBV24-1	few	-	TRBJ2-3	TGTGCCACCAGTGATCTCCTTGGGGCGGCAGATACGCAGTATTTT	CATSDLLGAADTQYF
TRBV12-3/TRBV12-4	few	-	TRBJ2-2	TGTGCCAGCCGCCGGGACCCTACGAACACCGGGGAGCTGTTTTTT	CASRRDPTNTGELFF
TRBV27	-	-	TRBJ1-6	TGTGCCAGCAGTATCACGCGGACCGAGAATTCACCCCTCCACTTT	CASSITRTENSPLHF